This T cell receptor (beta chain) appears in the sequencing data of a study of blood T cell repertoires in COVID-19. Study-wide context: Collection of acute and convalescent COVID-19 samples took place in the United States, Italy and Spain. Nucleic acid was either cDNA or gDNA, and it came from T cells, B-cell-depleted T cells, or PBMCs.

The V end was cut by 4 bases, the J end by 3 bases, with 17 bases between. The CDR3 loop spans 16 amino acids. Germline lookup yields CDR1 MGHRA and CDR2 YSYEKL. In the authors' workflow: Amplification of reference gene primers was used by the study to estimate nucleated cell counts. Some clones are missing from TCRdb's copy, which holds only in-frame ones; the method was immunoSEQ multiplex PCR. V and J calls and clone size follow that table, whereas D and trimming were derived from the DNA. The table records 25,000 to 30,000 clones, more than 75% of them present only once. The sequence came from a man in his fifties with active COVID-19. The chain employs TRBV4-1 and TRBJ2-3, with a tentative D call TRBD1 (6 bases). Sequencing was done on a sample of peripheral blood. CDR3 protein: CASSRNRDIRTDTQYF. The CDR3 DNA reads as TGCGCCAGCAGCCGAAACCGGGACATTCGAACAGATACGCAGTATTTT.